This record covers a single TCR beta chain. What this receptor recognizes is not known. Base qualities were left out, and no much larger clone turns up one base away. The data were taken from a study of type 1 regulatory T cells (dated by TCRdb to the early 2020s). Describing the broader study: An in vitro protocol by which a Tr1-enriched, alloantigen-specific CD4 T cell product named T-allo10 was generated was characterized in the study. T-allo10 was being evaluated clinically in patients with hematological malignancies who were receiving allogeneic hematopoietic stem cell transplantation.

The sequencer was an Illumina MiSeq. TCRdb handled the public reads itself, with Q25 trimming in fastp and clone calling in MiXCR, and kept productive beta chains. Records with the same CDR3 protein are collapsed into one entry carrying the most frequent genes and DNA. The sample has about 65,000 distinct CDR3 sequences on record, almost 50% of them singletons. The leading ten clones occupy roughly 2.1% of the sample. At the junction V is shortened by 4 bases and J by 0 bases; bases outside the gene matches: 6. Spanning cysteine to phenylalanine, the CDR3 consists of 15 amino acids. The entry retains the CDR3 DNA only, 45 bases that are in frame from base 1. CDR1 SGHNT and CDR2 YYREEE were looked up in the germline V gene (reference sequence). What the study reported, not specific to this receptor: Compared with non-Tr1 cells, Tr1 cells had a narrower TCR repertoire, and the study took this difference to reflect clonal expansion driven by alloantigen.

The sample comprised cultured non-Tr1 T cells, either the whole culture or a sorted T cell fraction (not recorded which). The cell subset or site tag for this specimen amounts to: non-Tr1 population from the T-allo10 product. This receptor chain uses TRBV5-4 and TRBJ2-5; 7 bases in the middle match TRBD2. The receptor was isolated from a human donor in good health. This receptor has the CDR3 CASSPGGTNQETQYF. The nucleotide sequence is TGTGCCAGCAGCCCCGGTGGGACTAACCAAGAGACCCAGTACTTC.